This entry concerns a single TCR beta chain. Its binding antigen is unknown. Base qualities are missing; no much larger clone stands one base away. Amplification of TCR beta CDR3 regions was carried out from RNA transcripts. A first-round RT-PCR of the TCR CDR3 used the HTBI primer set with the Qiagen OneStep RT-PCR kit. The libraries were constructed in a second round of multiplex PCR and then size-selected and purified. The libraries were sequenced on an Illumina HiSeq2000 using paired-end 100 bp reads. On the authors' methods: SOAPnuke was used to process the raw data, with reads discarded if the reads contained adapters or uncalled bases, had a mean Phred below 15, or lacked an exact constant-primer or identifier match. High-quality paired reads were merged using COPE v1.2.5, and each unique nucleotide sequence was defined as a clonotype. MiTCR v1.1 was used to align clonotypes to the IMGT TRBV, TRBD and TRBJ reference segments. The analysis was restricted to V-J combinations with a frequency above 0.0001, which together covered about 99% of the repertoires. The TCS score was defined as F50 (clonal expansion) divided by E x V (chaos), with BLOSUM62-based TCRdist calculated between CDR3 peptides within each V-J. Welch's t-statistics and random forest reduced fewer than 600 V-J features to roughly 13, which were used in a naive Bayes classifier (R e1071). The similarity between thyroid and blood repertoires was quantified using the Morisita-Horn index. TCRdb cleaned the public reads at Q25 with fastp, built clones with MiXCR and kept in-frame beta chains. Rows matching on CDR3 protein sequence are summarized as one entry with the most common DNA and genes. The V and J calls were determined by TCRdb, not by the authors. The sample yields around 56,000 distinct CDR3 sequences; around 53% were counted once. The ten largest clones take up about 3.3% of the sample.

These data originate in a study of T cells in Graves' hyperthyroidism and ophthalmopathy (dated by TCRdb to between 2019 and 2020). General notes on the study: Peripheral blood was collected at initial diagnosis, before any treatment. TCR V-J signatures able to tell the groups apart were searched for in a discovery cohort of 90 to 100 patients, of whom roughly 42 had Graves' ophthalmopathy and roughly 57 had stable Graves' hyperthyroidism. An independent validation cohort of 18 to 20 hyperthyroidism patients and about 15 patients who later progressed to ophthalmopathy tested prospective prediction of ophthalmopathy. The approximately 100 discovery patients were randomly divided into training and test sets at a 7:3 ratio. The study also compared thyroid tissue and blood T-cell repertoires from several Graves' hyperthyroidism patients. After blood sampling, hyperthyroidism patients were treated with methimazole at a starting dose of 30 mg daily, and ophthalmopathy patients were treated with high-dose intravenous methylprednisolone. According to the paper, TCR Vbeta CDR3 sequencing was carried out on 135 peripheral blood samples, which came from 40 to 45 ophthalmopathy, roughly 75 hyperthyroidism and about 17 progressor patients. Results and caveats for the whole study, not just this receptor: In cross-validation, a model built on a 13 V-J signature told ophthalmopathy apart from stable hyperthyroidism with 87.88% sensitivity and about 81% specificity, and in testing the same model reached 80%/75%. No statistical method was used to set the sample size in advance, and investigators knew the group allocation. In validation, progression to ophthalmopathy was predicted by the model with roughly 71% sensitivity and approximately 78% specificity, a median of approximately 6.5 months before onset. Blood samples also contained most of the expanded thyroid clonotypes (frequency above 0.001), which suggests that blood repertoires may reflect thyroid immune responses.

Moderately to severely active disease, a Clinical Activity Score of at least 3, a NOSPECS grade of at least 4, and a duration under 3 months were present in ophthalmopathy patients. Patients with uncontrolled infections, other autoimmune diseases, pregnancy or lactation were excluded. Clinical symptoms, serum thyroxine and TRAb, thyroid ultrasound, and orbital computed tomography formed the basis for the diagnoses. PBMCs were isolated from roughly 10 ml of fresh peripheral blood by Ficoll-Paque density gradient centrifugation. Total RNA was extracted with Trizol reagent, and quality was checked on an Agilent 2100 Bioanalyzer. This clonotype was obtained from an older woman with Graves' ophthalmopathy. Material: blood.

In nucleotides, the sequence is TGTGCCAGCAGCCCGCTCCAACGGCAACGGAAAAACAATGAGCAGTTCTTC. Its protein reads: CASSPLQRQRKNNEQFF. In this chain, TRBV11-2 is recombined with TRBJ2-1, with an unclear D gene assignment. CDR1 is given as SGHAT and CDR2 as FQNNGV, both from the germline V gene. From cysteine to phenylalanine, the CDR3 is 17 amino acids long. The retained sequence is limited to the CDR3, 51 bases, with the frame set at the first base. Relative to germline, V is 5 bases shorter and J is 5 bases shorter, with 22 bases between their ends.